This T cell receptor beta chain was sequenced in a study of blood T cell repertoires in COVID-19. The overall study: Whether acute or convalescent, the COVID-19 samples came from the United States, Italy and Spain. The analysed material was cDNA or gDNA that came from T cells, B-cell-depleted T cells, or PBMCs.

In the original analysis: Cell counts per sample came from amplifying reference gene primers. Method: immunoSEQ multiplex PCR; TCRdb's copy keeps in-frame clones and lacks some. The V and J calls and clone size were taken over from that table, and D and trimming were inferred from the DNA. The table includes more than 85,000 clones, under 90% detected once. The ends lost 1 base at V and 8 bases at J; junction bases unmatched: 6. Germline CDR1 is KGHSH and CDR2 is LQKENI. This CDR3 has 15 residues. The TCR originated in a human donor in a cohort sampled during active COVID-19. The chain has TRBV18 and TRBJ1-4, with 8 bases lining up with TRBD1. The sample comprised peripheral blood. The CDR3 reads CASSPRSTGEEKLFF. CDR3 sequence (DNA): TGTGCCAGCTCACCACGGTCGACAGGGGAGGAAAAACTGTTTTTT.